This T cell receptor (beta chain) came from a study of beta chain features in type 1 diabetes. Whole-study findings and limits: Type 1 diabetes patients showed a moderate but significant shortening of TCRB CDR3s in all four CD4+ subsets.

Trimming took 2 bases from V and 1 from J, leaving 8 bases between them. CDR3 length equals 14 residues. Germline CDR1 is SGHDN and CDR2 is FVKESK. Every bit of the isolated RNA underwent reverse transcription, so sequencing read expressed TCRB transcripts. The protocol was immunoSEQ multiplex PCR, while the TCRdb copy is restricted to in-frame clones and leaves out a portion. The sample lists 600,000 to 700,000 clones; roughly 13% were seen once. A remark on this clone: The target antigen is unknown. Other DNA sequences from this sample encode an identical CDR3 as well.

The source of this sequence is a man aged 18 to 29 with type 1 diabetes. The chain couples TRBV14 to TRBJ1-1; maybe TRBD1 (5 bases). Sequencing input: naive CD4+ T cells from blood. CDR3 nucleotide sequence: TGTGCCAGCAGCCAACTCCAGGGGAACACTGAAGCTTTCTTT. Encoded protein: CASSQLQGNTEAFF.